The entry below describes one T cell receptor beta chain. This sample was taken from a study of blood T cell repertoires in COVID-19. The data were produced by immunoSEQ multiplex PCR, yet TCRdb's version contains in-frame clones alone and is incomplete. The sample comprises about 220,000 clones, 65% to 90% of which are singletons, and 9.7% rests with the top ten. The receptor was isolated from a man in his forties or fifties with active or convalescent COVID-19. The sample taken for sequencing was peripheral blood.

The CDR3 nucleotides are TGTGCCAGCAGCCTAATCCAAGAGACCCAGTACTTC. Its protein is CASSLIQETQYF. The V and J genes are TRBV2 and TRBJ2-5; D remains unclear. Germline-derived CDR1 and CDR2 are SNHLY and FYNNEI. The germline V and J ends were trimmed by 6 bases and 1 base, with 6 bases remaining between them. The length of the CDR3 is 12 residues. The whole variable domain, remainder taken from reference TRBV2 and TRBJ2-5, is EPEVTQTPSHQVTQMGQEVILRCVPISNHLYFYWYRQILGQKVEFLVSFYNNEISEKSEIFDDQFSVERPDGSNFTLKIRSTKLEDSAMYFCASSLIQETQYFGPGTRLLVL.